These 21 T cell receptor beta chains originate from one sample sequenced in a study of cytomegalovirus exposure and HLA in healthy donors. The PCR ran on 60 Vbeta and 13 Jbeta primers. Here immunoSEQ multiplex PCR was the method, and the copy in TCRdb shows in-frame clones only, minus some. In the table there are around 150,000 clones, around 84% of which are singletons. Source material: PBMCs. The receptors come from a boy younger than 10 in good health and CMV-seronegative.

This clone showed up just a few times. V usage is TRBV6-5 and J usage is TRBJ1-2; a weak D match, TRBD1 (5 bases). Germline V gives CDR1 MNHEY, CDR2 SVGAGI. The CDR3 totals 15 residues. Trimming took 6 bases from V and 4 from J, leaving 18 bases between them. The CDR3 bases are TGTGCCAGCAGAATACGACAGCACGGTGGCTATGGCTACACCTTC. Residues: CASRIRQHGGYGYTF.

The chain is built from TRBV15 and TRBJ2-3; no clear D gene. There are 13 residues in the CDR3. V lost 9 bases and J lost 2, with 12 bases in between. The V gene's germline CDR1 is LNHNV and CDR2 YYDKDF (reference sequence). Here the CDR3 DNA reads TGTGCCACATCGGTCGGGTTCACAGATACGCAGTATTTT. Translating gives CATSVGFTDTQYF.

V and J are TRBV28 and TRBJ2-5; 11 bases are shared with TRBD1. The CDR3 consists of 16 residues. The trim removed 6 bases at V and 4 bases at J, leaving 10 bases unmatched. Germline-derived CDR1 and CDR2 are MDHEN and SYDVKM. The CDR3 here is CASSTTPGTGGETQYF. CDR3 bases: TGTGCCAGCAGCACTACGCCCGGGACAGGGGGAGAGACCCAGTACTTC.

This clone was detected only once. V usage is TRBV11-1 and J usage is TRBJ1-2, with TRBD1 as a possible D gene (5 bases). CDR1 is SGHAT, CDR2 FQDESV, per germline (reference sequence). This CDR3 has 15 residues. V shed 5 bases and J shed 5 bases, with 18 bases lying between them. The CDR3 is CASSPRRPGLYGYTF. CDR3 DNA sequence: TGTGCCAGCAGCCCGAGACGTCCGGGACTTTATGGCTACACCTTC.

This clone was found a few times. This chain links TRBV5-6 with TRBJ2-3; perhaps TRBD1 as D (5 bases). Germline values: CDR1 SGHDT, CDR2 YYEEEE. This CDR3 spans 12 amino acids. Between the trimmed V and J ends, which lost 4 bases and 8 bases, there was a span of 11 bases. CDR3 DNA: TGTGCCAGCAGCCAAAAACAGGCTACGCAGTATTTT. It encodes CASSQKQATQYF.

The chain links TRBV9 to TRBJ1-3, with a tentative D call TRBD1 (6 bases). Germline CDR1 SGDLS, CDR2 YYNGEE. The CDR3 has 16 residues. Trimming removed 0 bases from V and 0 bases from J, with 10 bases in between. CDR3 loop: CASSVGTAYSGNTIYF. The CDR3 bases are TGTGCCAGCAGCGTAGGGACAGCTTACTCTGGAAACACCATATATTTT. Full variable domain (outside the CDR3, taken from reference TRBV9 and TRBJ1-3): DSGVTQTPKHLITATGQRVTLRCSPRSGDLSVYWYQQSLDQGLQFLIQYYNGEERAKGNILERFSAQQFPDLHSELNLSSLELGDSALYFCASSVGTAYSGNTIYFGEGSWLTVV.

This sequence joins TRBV6-4 and TRBJ2-1, with 10 positions matching TRBD2. The CDR3 runs 15 residues. CDR1 MRHNA and CDR2 SNTAGT come from the germline V gene. The V gene end was trimmed by 2 bases and the J gene end by 5 bases; junction bases not matched to a gene: 3. The chain's CDR3 is CASSDTTSGHNEQFF. In nucleotides, the CDR3 is TGTGCCAGCAGTGACACGACTAGCGGGCACAATGAGCAGTTCTTC.

The rearrangement joins TRBV6-6 to TRBJ2-4, with 8 bases identical to TRBD1. V shed 5 bases and J 3 bases; nucleotides not matched to a gene: 6. The germline gives CDR1 MNHNY, CDR2 SVGAGI (reference sequence). The CDR3 loop spans 15 amino acids. The CDR3 nucleotides read TGTGCCAGCAGTAGGACAGGGATCGACAAAAACATTCAGTACTTC. As protein: CASSRTGIDKNIQYF.

The chain couples TRBV6-5 to TRBJ1-1, with D unclear. This CDR3 has 13 residues. V was pared by 5 bases and J by 0 bases, with 7 bases between. Per the germline V gene, CDR1 is MNHEY and CDR2 is SVGAGI. The CDR3 protein is CASSPGVNTEAFF. The CDR3 nucleotides read TGTGCCAGCAGTCCCGGTGTGAACACTGAAGCTTTCTTT.

This chain connects TRBV28 to TRBJ2-1; 12 bases line up with TRBD2. Germline V gene sequence: CDR1 MDHEN, CDR2 SYDVKM. The J segment lost 5 bases and the V segment lost 2 bases, leaving 4 bases of the junction unmatched. This CDR3 has 16 residues. CDR3 loop: CASSLPLAGGHNEQFF. The CDR3 coding sequence is TGTGCCAGCAGTTTACCACTAGCGGGGGGACACAATGAGCAGTTCTTC.

The CDR3 is CATGDRGPGYEQYF. The CDR3 DNA follows: TGTGCCACCGGAGACAGGGGGCCGGGTTACGAGCAGTACTTC. The V call is TRBV6-5, the J call TRBJ2-7, with 10 bases lining up with TRBD1. The J segment lost 4 bases and the V segment lost 10 bases, leaving 10 bases of the junction unmatched. There are 14 residues in the CDR3. CDR1 MNHEY and CDR2 SVGAGI come from the germline V gene.

V usage is TRBV5-4 and J usage is TRBJ2-7; 9 nucleotides align to TRBD1. The length of the CDR3 is 15 residues. V dropped 0 bases and J dropped 2; count of bases not matched to a gene: 3. Germline CDR1 and CDR2: SGHNT and YYREEE (reference sequence). Written as DNA, the CDR3 is TGTGCCAGCAGCTTGGGGGGGACAGGGCCCTACGAGCAGTACTTC. It translates to CASSLGGTGPYEQYF.

The V and J genes are TRBV11-3 and TRBJ2-3; 11 bases align to TRBD2. The V segment lost 5 bases and the J segment 1 base; nucleotides outside the gene matches: 8. CDR1 and CDR2 (germline): SGHNT, YENEEA. The CDR3 is 17 amino acids. CDR3 sequence: CASSPGLLAGGTDTQYF. The DNA for the CDR3 is TGTGCCAGCAGCCCCGGCCTACTAGCGGGGGGCACAGATACGCAGTATTTT.

This clone has only a few counts. This chain uses TRBV6-1 with TRBJ1-6; TRBD1 might be the D (5 bases). Germline V gene data show CDR1 as MNHNS and CDR2 as SASEGT. CDR3 length equals 13 residues. V lost 3 bases and J 5 bases, leaving 5 bases between the germline ends. CDR3 loop: CASSDRDNSPLHF. In nucleotides, the CDR3 is TGTGCCAGCAGTGACAGGGATAATTCACCCCTCCACTTT.

This clone was recorded only once. The rearrangement joins TRBV10-3 to TRBJ2-2; TRBD2 agrees at 10 bases. Looked up from germline, CDR1 is ENHRY and CDR2 is SYGVKD. V shed 10 bases, J shed 7 bases, and the junction held 15 bases outside the gene matches. The CDR3 has 16 amino acids. The DNA of the CDR3 is TGTGCCACGTACCCTGCGCGGCTAGCGGGGGACGGGGAGCTGTTTTTT. Protein sequence: CATYPARLAGDGELFF.

This rearrangement joins TRBV19 to TRBJ1-3; D perhaps matches TRBD1 (6 bases). V was shortened by 3 bases and J by 4 bases, with 19 bases between the two germline ends. This CDR3 region has 17 residues. CDR1 is LNHDA and CDR2 is SQIVND in the germline V gene (reference sequence). CDR3 nucleotide sequence: TGTGCCAGTAGTATCCGTGGCGGGGGGGGCCCCGGAAACACCATATATTTT. This sequence encodes CASSIRGGGGPGNTIYF.

V usage is TRBV4-3 and J usage is TRBJ2-1; the D gene is possibly TRBD2 (5 bases). Germline-derived CDR1 and CDR2 are LGHNA and YSLEER. CDR3 length: 15 residues. With 0 bases removed from V and 7 bases from J, the gap between germline ends came to 13 bases. Here the CDR3 DNA reads TGCGCCAGCAGCCAAGATCGACGGGAACAAAATGAGCAGTTCTTC. This sequence encodes CASSQDRREQNEQFF.

V usage is TRBV7-9 and J usage is TRBJ2-3; 11 positions match TRBD2. This CDR3 has 19 amino acids. V was clipped by 4 bases and J by 0 bases; unmatched bases: 12. Germline V gene lookup returns CDR1 SEHNR and CDR2 FQNEAQ (reference sequence). CDR3 region: CASSYTRLAGKGSTDTQYF. The CDR3 DNA follows: TGTGCCAGCAGCTATACCCGACTAGCGGGAAAGGGCAGCACAGATACGCAGTATTTT.

This chain connects TRBV13 to TRBJ2-3; a weak D match, TRBD2 (6 bases). Per the germline V gene, CDR1 is PRHDT and CDR2 is FYEKMQ (reference sequence). V lost 4 bases and J 3 bases, leaving 11 bases between the germline ends. CDR3 length equals 14 residues. CDR3 in DNA: TGTGCCAGCAGCTCCGGGACTTCTACAGATACGCAGTATTTT. Translation gives CASSSGTSTDTQYF.

This clone was recorded only once. As DNA, the CDR3 is TGTGCCAGCTCTCGGGGGTATTCTAATGAAAAACTGTTTTTT. Translated: CASSRGYSNEKLFF. V gene TRBV19 combines with J gene TRBJ1-4, with D tentatively TRBD1 (5 bases). The V end was cut by 9 bases, the J end by 3 bases, with 14 bases between. Germline CDR1 LNHDA, CDR2 SQIVND (reference sequence). This CDR3 is 14 amino acids long.

The table lists this clone with a few counts. J is TRBJ1-4 and V is TRBV30; 9 nucleotides match TRBD1. The CDR3 has 18 amino acids. V shed 5 bases, J shed 3 bases, and the junction held 16 bases outside the gene matches. Germline-derived CDR1 and CDR2 are GTSNPN and SVGIG (reference sequence). The CDR3 nucleotides are TGTGCCTGGTCGTCCGGGACAGGGAGACATAAGCCTAATGAAAAACTGTTTTTT. It specifies CAWSSGTGRHKPNEKLFF.